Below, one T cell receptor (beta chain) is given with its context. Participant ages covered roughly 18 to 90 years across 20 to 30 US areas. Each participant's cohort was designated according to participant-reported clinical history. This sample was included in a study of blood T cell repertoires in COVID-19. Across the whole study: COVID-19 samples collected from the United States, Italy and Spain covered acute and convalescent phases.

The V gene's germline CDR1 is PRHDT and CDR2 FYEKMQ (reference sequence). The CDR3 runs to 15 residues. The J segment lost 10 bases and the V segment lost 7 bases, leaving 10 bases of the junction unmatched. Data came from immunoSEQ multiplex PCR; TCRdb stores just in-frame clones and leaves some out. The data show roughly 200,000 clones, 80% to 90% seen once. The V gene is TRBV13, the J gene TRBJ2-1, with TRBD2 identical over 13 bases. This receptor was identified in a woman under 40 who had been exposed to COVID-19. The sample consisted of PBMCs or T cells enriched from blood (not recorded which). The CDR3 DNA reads TGTGCCAGCACCCTGACTAGCGGGGGGCCCTGGGAGCAGTTCTTC. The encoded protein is CASTLTSGGPWEQFF.